This T cell receptor beta chain stems from a study of CD8 T cells in ankylosing spondylitis. The study, taken as a whole, reports: Disease-linked clones had a CD8+ phenotype and relatively low frequency in peripheral blood. Disease-associated clones were reportedly significantly overrepresented in matched ankylosing spondylitis synovial fluid. Some motif variants were previously reported in reactive arthritis synovial fluid and blood. Roughly eight highly homologous variants made up a TCR beta motif that seemed to typify ankylosing spondylitis blood.

Libraries for TCR beta were made by quantitative 5'-RACE with molecular barcodes. TCRdb re-called the 5' RACE reads through MiXCR, storing one row per CDR3 protein. The data contain over 600,000 distinct CDR3 sequences, over 15% of them singletons. This clonotype was seen many times. Antigen: not known. Trimming left V 4 bases short and J 3 bases short, with 16 bases between. The CDR3 runs to 15 residues. Per germline, CDR1 SGHDT and CDR2 YYEEEE. The chain recombines TRBV5-6 with TRBJ1-2, with D uncertain. The sequencing input was blood, either unsorted or a sorted T cell fraction (not recorded which). This clonotype was obtained from a male donor with ankylosing spondylitis. The CDR3 coding sequence is TGTGCCAGCAGCCTAGGCCCCGAACCCCACTATGGCTACACCTTC. Its protein is CASSLGPEPHYGYTF. Looking up the rest from reference TRBV5-6 and TRBJ1-2 gives the full variable domain: DAGVTQSPTHLIKTRGQQVTLRCSPKSGHDTVSWYQQALGQGPQFIFQYYEEEERQRGNFPDRFSGHQFPNYSSELNVNALLLGDSALYLCASSLGPEPHYGYTFGSGTRLTVV.